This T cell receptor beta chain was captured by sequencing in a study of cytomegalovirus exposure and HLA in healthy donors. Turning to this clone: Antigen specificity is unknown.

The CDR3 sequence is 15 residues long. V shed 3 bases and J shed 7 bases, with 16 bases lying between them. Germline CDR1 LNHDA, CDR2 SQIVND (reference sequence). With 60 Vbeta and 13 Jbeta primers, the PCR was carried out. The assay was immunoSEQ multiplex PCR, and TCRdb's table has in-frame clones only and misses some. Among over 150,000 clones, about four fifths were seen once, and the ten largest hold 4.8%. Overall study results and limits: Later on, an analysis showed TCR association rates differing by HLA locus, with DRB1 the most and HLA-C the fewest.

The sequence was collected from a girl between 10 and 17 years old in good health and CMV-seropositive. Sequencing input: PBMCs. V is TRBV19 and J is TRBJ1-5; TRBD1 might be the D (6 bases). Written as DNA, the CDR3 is TGTGCCAGTAGTATCACAAGACAGGTCGAACAGCCCCAGCATTTT. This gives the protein CASSITRQVEQPQHF.